The T cell receptor (beta chain) under discussion was sequenced for a study of T cells in Graves' hyperthyroidism and ophthalmopathy. Study-wide background: Peripheral blood was secured at the point of initial diagnosis, before any treatment.

Regions amplified from RNA transcripts were the TCR beta CDR3 regions. During a first-round RT-PCR of the TCR CDR3, the HTBI primer set was used. Using its own MiXCR run on the multiplex PCR reads, TCRdb lists one record per CDR3 protein. The data contain approximately 410,000 distinct CDR3 sequences, roughly 15% of them singletons. The receptor was derived from a woman between 18 and 29 years old with Graves' hyperthyroidism. The specimen was blood.

The CDR3 here is CASSRGGWANVLTF. The CDR3 DNA reads TGCGCCAGCAGCCGTGGTGGTTGGGCCAACGTCCTGACTTTC. V usage is TRBV5-1 and J usage is TRBJ2-6; D uncertain. Trimming removed 4 bases at V and 5 bases at J, with 10 bases between. CDR1 and CDR2 from the germline V gene are SGHRS and YFSETQ. There are 14 residues in the CDR3.